This entry features one T cell receptor (beta chain) sequence. High-throughput TCR beta sequencing covered peripheral CD8+ and CD4+ T cells. Healthy donors constituted the control group, matched for age and sex. Negative isolation was used for CD8+ and CD4+ T cells, and FACS enrichment was applied to TEMRA cells. This specimen belongs to a study of CD8 T cells in Susac syndrome. RNA in amounts of roughly 0.5 to 1 ug was reverse transcribed with random hexamers. Amplification of TCR beta CDR3 used immunoSEQ multiplex PCR across 54 Vbeta and 13 Jbeta. MiXCR was run by TCRdb on the immunoSEQ multiplex PCR reads, yielding one entry per CDR3 protein. The sample records approximately 170,000 distinct CDR3 sequences, just over 90% being singletons. Trimming took off 0 bases at V and 7 bases at J, with 15 bases between the two ends. Germline CDR1 MGHRA, CDR2 YSYEKL. The CDR3 contains 16 residues.

Sequenced sample: CD4+ T cells from PBMCs. J is TRBJ2-2 and V is TRBV4-1; the D gene is possibly TRBD1 (6 bases). The source is a human donor in good health. This chain's CDR3 is CASSQDQDSLGGELFF. CDR3 nucleotide sequence: TGCGCCAGCAGCCAAGATCAGGACAGCCTGGGCGGGGAGCTGTTTTTT.